Sequencing of this TCR beta chain was carried out in a study of shared clonotypes between healthy human individuals. The method was immunoSEQ multiplex PCR; TCRdb's version includes in-frame clones alone and lacks a portion of them. Found here are about 600,000 clones, roughly 97% of them singletons; the top ten hold roughly 0.055%. The CDR3 spans 17 residues. Germline CDR1 is SGHKS and CDR2 is YYEKEE (reference sequence). V shed 3 bases and J 3 bases; nucleotides not matched to a gene: 10. The sequenced material came from naive CD4+ T cells sorted from blood. Subset meaning: CD45RA+ positively selected. This receptor was obtained from a woman aged 30 to 39 in good health. This chain links TRBV5-5 with TRBJ2-1; 9 positions agree with TRBD1. CDR3 amino acids: CASSSSPTGGGYNEQFF. DNA for the CDR3: TGTGCCAGCAGCTCGAGCCCGACAGGGGGTGGCTACAATGAGCAGTTCTTC.